This T cell receptor beta chain is from a study of blood T cell repertoires in COVID-19. Overall study context: Acute and convalescent COVID-19 samples came from the United States, Italy and Spain. In each case, the material was cDNA or gDNA derived from T cells, B-cell-depleted T cells, or PBMCs.

This CDR3 is built from 15 residues. J was trimmed by 5 bases and V by 5 bases; bases with no gene match: 8. Per the germline V gene, CDR1 is MNHEY and CDR2 is SVGEGT. Original data processing: Reference gene primer amplification in the assay estimated nucleated cell counts. Using immunoSEQ multiplex PCR, the repertoire was profiled, and TCRdb retains in-frame clones only, with some absent. The DNA gave D and trimming, while V, J and clone size come from that table. The table has about 42,000 clones, approximately 90% seen once. The sample taken for sequencing was peripheral blood. The V gene is TRBV6-2 or TRBV6-3, the J gene TRBJ2-2, with 7 bases identical to TRBD1. The TCR was taken from a man aged 45-65 years with active COVID-19. The CDR3 bases are TGTGCCAGCAGTACACCGGGACAGTCTACCGGGGAGCTGTTTTTT. Translating gives CASSTPGQSTGELFF.